These 8 T cell receptor beta chains share one sample of origin, sequenced in a study of cytomegalovirus exposure and HLA in healthy donors. PCR used 60 Vbeta primers and 13 Jbeta primers. Measured with immunoSEQ multiplex PCR; TCRdb has only the in-frame clones, and not every one. The sample records approximately 140,000 clones, about three quarters being singletons. The sequenced sample consisted of PBMCs. The source of these receptors is a man between 18 and 29 years old in good health and CMV-seronegative.

The V gene is TRBV30, the J gene TRBJ2-5; D might be TRBD1 (6 bases). The end of the DNA fits TRBJ2-7 better, so the J call may be wrong. The length of the CDR3 is 13 residues. CDR1 is GTSNPN, CDR2 SVGIG, per germline (reference sequence). CDR3: CAWGAWDTYEQYF. CDR3 sequence (DNA): TGTGCCTGGGGAGCCTGGGACACCTACGAGCAGTACTTC.

V and J are TRBV27 and TRBJ2-3, with 8 bases lining up with TRBD1. J lost 7 bases, V lost 8 bases, and 8 bases had no gene match. The CDR3 is 13 amino acids. Germline CDR1 reads MNHEY; CDR2 reads SMNVEV (reference sequence). CDR3 region: CASRKRQGNTQYF. The CDR3 DNA is TGTGCCAGCCGAAAGAGACAGGGGAATACGCAGTATTTT.

J is TRBJ2-2 and V is TRBV9; 8 positions match TRBD2. This CDR3 has 17 residues. CDR1 and CDR2 from the germline V gene are SGDLS and YYNGEE. J lost 0 bases, V lost 0 bases, and 4 bases had no gene match. CDR3 in amino acids: CASSVGGGTPNTGELFF. CDR3 nucleotides: TGTGCCAGCAGCGTAGGCGGGGGGACACCGAACACCGGGGAGCTGTTTTTT.

This chain joins TRBV11-3 and TRBJ2-1; TRBD2 aligns across 9 bases. Germline values: CDR1 SGHNT, CDR2 YENEEA. Losses at the gene ends were 1 base for V and 7 bases for J; bases not matched to a gene: 8. CDR3 size: 16 residues. The CDR3 loop is CASSLGGLAGKNEQFF. The CDR3, as DNA: TGTGCCAGCAGCTTAGGGGGGCTAGCGGGGAAGAATGAGCAGTTCTTC.

The chain joins TRBV7-8 to TRBJ1-1; D perhaps matches TRBD1 (5 bases). The length of the CDR3 is 17 residues. CDR1 is SGHVS and CDR2 is FQNEAQ in the germline V gene. Trimming took off 0 bases at V and 1 base at J, with 15 bases between the two ends. CDR3 loop: CASSLAWLGLRNTEAFF. CDR3 DNA sequence: TGTGCCAGCAGCTTAGCGTGGTTGGGGCTGAGGAACACTGAAGCTTTCTTT.

This clone was seen only a few times. The chain employs TRBV27 and TRBJ1-1, with TRBD1 as a possible D gene (5 bases). This CDR3 contains 14 residues. CDR1 MNHEY and CDR2 SMNVEV come from the germline V gene (reference sequence). The germline V and J ends were trimmed by 5 bases and 2 bases, with 12 bases remaining between them. In DNA, the CDR3 is TGTGCCAGCAGTCCGCGCACAGGTAACACTGAAGCTTTCTTT. It codes for CASSPRTGNTEAFF.

The J gene is TRBJ2-2, the V gene TRBV5-1; D is unclear. The CDR3 is 12 amino acids. From germline, CDR1 is SGHRS and CDR2 YFSETQ. V lost 0 bases and J 7 bases, leaving 4 bases between the germline ends. CDR3 region: CASSLGHGELFF. CDR3 in DNA: TGCGCCAGCAGCTTGGGGCACGGGGAGCTGTTTTTT.

The rearrangement links TRBV10-3 to TRBJ1-6; 9 positions match TRBD1. The CDR3 extends over 14 amino acids. Germline CDR1 and CDR2: ENHRY and SYGVKD. J gave up 10 bases and V 6 bases, and 7 bases lay outside the gene matches. The CDR3 reads CAISPGTGISPLHF. The CDR3 DNA sequence: TGTGCCATCAGCCCCGGGACAGGGATATCACCCCTCCACTTT.